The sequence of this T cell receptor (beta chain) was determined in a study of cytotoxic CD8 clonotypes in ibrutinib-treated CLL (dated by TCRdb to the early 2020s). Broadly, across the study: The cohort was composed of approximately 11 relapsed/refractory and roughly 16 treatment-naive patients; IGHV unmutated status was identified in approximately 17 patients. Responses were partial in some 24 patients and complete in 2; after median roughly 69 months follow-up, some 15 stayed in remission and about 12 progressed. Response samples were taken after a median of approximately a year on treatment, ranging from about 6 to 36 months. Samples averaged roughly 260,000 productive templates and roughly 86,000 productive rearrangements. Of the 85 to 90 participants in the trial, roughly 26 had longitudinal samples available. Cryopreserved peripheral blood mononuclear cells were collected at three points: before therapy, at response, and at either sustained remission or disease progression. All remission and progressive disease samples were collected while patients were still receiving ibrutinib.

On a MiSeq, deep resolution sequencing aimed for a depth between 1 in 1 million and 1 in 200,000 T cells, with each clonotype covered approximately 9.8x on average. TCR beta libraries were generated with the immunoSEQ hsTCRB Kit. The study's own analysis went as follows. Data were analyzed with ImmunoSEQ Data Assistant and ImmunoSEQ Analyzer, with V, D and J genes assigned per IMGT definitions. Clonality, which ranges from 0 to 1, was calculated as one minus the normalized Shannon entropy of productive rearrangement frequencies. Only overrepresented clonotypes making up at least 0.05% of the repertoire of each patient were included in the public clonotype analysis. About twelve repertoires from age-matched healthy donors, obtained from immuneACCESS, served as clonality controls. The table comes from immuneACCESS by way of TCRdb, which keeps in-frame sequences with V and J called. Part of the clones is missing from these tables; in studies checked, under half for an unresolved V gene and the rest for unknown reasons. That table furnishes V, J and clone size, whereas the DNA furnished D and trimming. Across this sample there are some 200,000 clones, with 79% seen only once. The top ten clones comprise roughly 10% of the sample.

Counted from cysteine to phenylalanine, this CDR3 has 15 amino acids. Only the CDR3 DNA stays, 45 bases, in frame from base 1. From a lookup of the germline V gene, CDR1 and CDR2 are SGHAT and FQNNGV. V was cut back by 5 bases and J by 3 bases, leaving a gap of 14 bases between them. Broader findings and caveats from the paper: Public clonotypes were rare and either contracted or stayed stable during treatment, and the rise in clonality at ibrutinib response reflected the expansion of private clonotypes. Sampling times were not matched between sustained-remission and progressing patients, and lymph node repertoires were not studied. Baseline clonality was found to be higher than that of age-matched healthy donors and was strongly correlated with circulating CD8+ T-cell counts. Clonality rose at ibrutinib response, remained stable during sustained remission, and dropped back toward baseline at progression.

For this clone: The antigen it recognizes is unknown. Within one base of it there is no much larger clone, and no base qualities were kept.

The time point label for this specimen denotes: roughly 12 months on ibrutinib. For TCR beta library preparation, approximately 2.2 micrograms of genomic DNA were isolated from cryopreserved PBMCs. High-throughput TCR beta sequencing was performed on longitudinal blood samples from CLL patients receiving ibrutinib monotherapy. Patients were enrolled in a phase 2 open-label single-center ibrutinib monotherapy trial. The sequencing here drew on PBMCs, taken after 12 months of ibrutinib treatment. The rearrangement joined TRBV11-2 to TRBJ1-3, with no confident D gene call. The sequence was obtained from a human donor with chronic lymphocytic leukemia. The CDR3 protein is CASSRPNLGGNTIYF. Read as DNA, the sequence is TGTGCCAGCAGCCGGCCCAATTTGGGTGGAAACACCATATATTTT. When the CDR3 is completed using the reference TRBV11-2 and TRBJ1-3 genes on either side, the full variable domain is EAGVAQSPRYKIIEKRQSVAFWCNPISGHATLYWYQQILGQGPKLLIQFQNNGVVDDSQLPKDRFSAERLKGVDSTLKIQPAKLEDSAVYLCASSRPNLGGNTIYFGEGSWLTVV.